Presented here are 21 T cell receptor beta chains from one specimen sequenced in a study of PD-L1 blockade in urothelial cancer. Only in-frame clones appear in the TCRdb table, and some are missing; sequencing was by immunoSEQ multiplex PCR. The sample shows around 71,000 clones, about 85% of them seen only once. Time point denoted: pretreatment peripheral blood. The sequencing here drew on PBMCs, taken around atezolizumab (anti-PD-L1) treatment. These receptors all come from a man aged 40-49 years with urothelial cancer.

J is TRBJ2-3 and V is TRBV19; D is perhaps TRBD2 (6 bases). CDR3 size: 13 residues. V shed 7 bases and J shed 2 bases, with 10 bases lying between them. Per the germline V gene, CDR1 is LNHDA and CDR2 is SQIVND (reference sequence). The CDR3 nucleotides are TGTGCCAGTACCGGCGGGGACACAGATACGCAGTATTTT. Translated: CASTGGDTDTQYF. The full variable domain, with the rest looked up from reference TRBV19 and TRBJ2-3, is DGGITQSPKYLFRKEGQNVTLSCEQNLNHDAMYWYRQDPGQGLRLIYYSQIVNDFQKGDIAEGYSVSREKKESFPLTVTSAQKNPTAFYLCASTGGDTDTQYFGPGTRLTVL.

This clone was observed once. V and J are TRBV30 and TRBJ2-1; 11 bases fit TRBD2. Looked up from germline, CDR1 is GTSNPN and CDR2 is SVGIG (reference sequence). Trimming at V came to 0 bases and at J to 12 bases, leaving 7 bases not matched to a gene. CDR3 length: 14 amino acids. CDR3 protein: CAWSVRSGGVGQFF. The CDR3 DNA sequence: TGTGCCTGGAGTGTACGTAGCGGGGGGGTCGGGCAGTTCTTC.

This sequence joins TRBV7-2 and TRBJ2-5; no definite D call. Trimming took 5 bases from V and 5 from J, leaving 21 bases between them. Germline V gives CDR1 SGHTA, CDR2 FQGNSA. The CDR3 contains 16 residues. The CDR3 DNA reads TGTGCCAGCAGCCGCGCCGTCATTAGGAGTACGGAGACCCAGTACTTC. Its translation: CASSRAVIRSTETQYF.

The chain combines TRBV29-1 with TRBJ1-1, with D tentatively TRBD1 (5 bases). This CDR3 region has 13 residues. With 6 bases removed from V and 7 bases from J, the gap between germline ends came to 18 bases. Germline CDR1 reads SQVTM; CDR2 reads ANQGSEA. This chain's CDR3 is CSVADSIRGEAFF. Here the CDR3 DNA reads TGCAGCGTCGCTGACAGTATACGAGGTGAAGCTTTCTTT.

This chain uses TRBV7-9 with TRBJ1-1; D remains ambiguous. Deletions cut 3 bases from V and 1 base from J, with 6 bases between. This CDR3 comprises 13 residues. CDR1 is SEHNR and CDR2 is FQNEAQ in the germline V gene (reference sequence). For the CDR3, the DNA is TGTGCCAGCAGCTTGAGTCGGAACACTGAAGCTTTCTTT. This codes for CASSLSRNTEAFF.

The V and J genes are TRBV4-1 and TRBJ2-1; 7 bases fit TRBD1. The CDR3 contains 15 residues. The trim removed 3 bases at V and 5 bases at J, leaving 7 bases unmatched. Germline V gene data show CDR1 as MGHRA and CDR2 as YSYEKL. The CDR3 sequence: CASSQTGTADNEQFF. DNA for the CDR3: TGCGCCAGCAGCCAGACCGGGACAGCAGACAATGAGCAGTTCTTC.

V usage is TRBV28 and J usage is TRBJ2-4, with a possible D match to TRBD1 (5 bases). The CDR3 is 13 amino acids. V lost 5 bases to trimming and J lost 5 bases, with 10 bases between them. Germline V lookup: CDR1 MDHEN, CDR2 SYDVKM. CDR3 in DNA: TGTGCCAGCAGTCAGGGTTTGGAAAACATTCAGTACTTC. This codes for CASSQGLENIQYF.

Notes on this clone: Mismatch with germline at one junction end may stem from a read error. This chain joins TRBV19 and TRBJ2-3, with TRBD2 identical over 7 bases. The CDR3 covers 10 residues. Germline loops: CDR1 LNHDA, CDR2 SQIVND (reference sequence). Written as DNA, the CDR3 is TGTGCCACGGGGGGAGATGCGCAGTATTTT. This translates into CATGGDAQYF.

V gene TRBV20-1 combines with J gene TRBJ2-5; D is perhaps TRBD1 (6 bases). The CDR3 is 11 amino acids. Trimming removed 4 bases at V and 4 bases at J, with 7 bases between. The germline V gene has CDR1 DFQATT and CDR2 SNEGSKA (reference sequence). The CDR3 sequence: CSATDRETQYF. The CDR3 nucleotides are TGCAGTGCTACGGACAGAGAGACCCAGTACTTC.

A few counts support this clone. The chain uses TRBV6-5 and TRBJ2-4, with 11 bases matching TRBD2. Germline CDR1 and CDR2: MNHEY and SVGAGI. The V gene end was trimmed by 8 bases and the J gene end by 0 bases; junction bases not matched to a gene: 3. The CDR3 sequence is 15 residues long. The CDR3 region has the DNA TGTGCCAGCTCCACTAGCGGGAGAGCCAAAAACATTCAGTACTTC. Encoded protein: CASSTSGRAKNIQYF.

The chain joins TRBV6-5 to TRBJ2-7, with a possible D match to TRBD2 (5 bases). Trimming removed 6 bases from V and 4 bases from J, with 10 bases in between. The CDR3 extends over 12 amino acids. Germline V gene lookup returns CDR1 MNHEY and CDR2 SVGAGI. In DNA form, the CDR3 reads TGTGCCAGCAGCCGGACGGGATACGAGCAGTACTTC. This encodes CASSRTGYEQYF.

The rearrangement uses TRBV4-1 and TRBJ1-5; D possibly corresponds to TRBD1 (5 bases). Trimming shortened V by 1 base and J by 4 bases, and 20 bases separated the two germline ends. Germline CDR1 is MGHRA and CDR2 is YSYEKL. CDR3 length: 18 residues. The CDR3 DNA follows: TGCGCCAGCAGCCAAGGTGGTAGGGGAAGGCTTCTAAATCAGCCCCAGCATTTT. Amino acid sequence: CASSQGGRGRLLNQPQHF.

V and J are TRBV6-5 and TRBJ2-1; 7 nucleotides match TRBD2. Germline lookup yields CDR1 MNHEY and CDR2 SVGAGI. With 0 bases clipped from V and 5 bases from J, the junction kept 7 bases outside the gene matches. The CDR3 contains 16 residues. The CDR3 reads CASSYSPWGGDNEQFF. The CDR3 DNA follows: TGTGCCAGCAGTTACTCCCCCTGGGGGGGGGACAATGAGCAGTTCTTC.

This clone appeared a few times. V and J are TRBV11-2 and TRBJ1-3; D remains unclear. Per germline, CDR1 SGHAT and CDR2 FQNNGV. V dropped 3 bases and J dropped 8 bases, with 11 bases sitting between them. The CDR3 totals 13 residues. As DNA, the CDR3 is TGTGCCAGCAGCTTCAACCGGCAGGACACCATATATTTT. Residues: CASSFNRQDTIYF. Combining the CDR3 with reference TRBV11-2 and TRBJ1-3 gives the whole variable domain EAGVAQSPRYKIIEKRQSVAFWCNPISGHATLYWYQQILGQGPKLLIQFQNNGVVDDSQLPKDRFSAERLKGVDSTLKIQPAKLEDSAVYLCASSFNRQDTIYFGEGSWLTVV.

This chain connects TRBV19 to TRBJ1-5, with TRBD1 matching 7 bases. The CDR3 has 14 amino acids. The germline V gene encodes CDR1 LNHDA and CDR2 SQIVND (reference sequence). V lost 3 bases and J lost 1; bases outside the gene matches: 0. The CDR3 DNA reads as TGTGCCAGTAGTATGGGACAGAGCAATCAGCCCCAGCATTTT. The encoded protein is CASSMGQSNQPQHF.

The chain joins TRBV7-6 to TRBJ2-2; the match to TRBD1 covers 8 bases. Germline CDR1 and CDR2: SGHVS and FNYEAQ. Trimming at V came to 6 bases and at J to 4 bases, leaving 7 bases not matched to a gene. The CDR3 is 15 amino acids. The DNA for the CDR3 is TGTGCCAGCAGACCCAGGACAGGGCGCACCGGGGAGCTGTTTTTT. Protein: CASRPRTGRTGELFF.

This chain links TRBV20-1 with TRBJ1-1; the match to TRBD1 covers 7 bases. V trimming: 6 bases; J trimming: 10 bases; junction bases outside the gene matches: 5. Germline CDR1 is DFQATT and CDR2 is SNEGSKA (reference sequence). The CDR3 has 10 amino acids. CDR3 sequence (DNA): TGCAGTGCCACAGGGGAGGCAGCTTTCTTT. This gives the protein CSATGEAAFF.

The chain combines TRBV4-1 with TRBJ1-2, with TRBD1 as a possible D gene (5 bases). Germline V gene data show CDR1 as MGHRA and CDR2 as YSYEKL. The CDR3 has 16 residues. Trimming stripped 2 bases from V and 2 bases from J, with 15 bases between. The CDR3 bases are TGCGCCAGCAGCCAACGCAACCTTCAGGGAAACTATGGCTACACCTTC. It is translated as CASSQRNLQGNYGYTF.

The chain employs TRBV7-3 and TRBJ2-2, with 14 bases aligning to TRBD2. The CDR3 is 15 amino acids. Germline V gives CDR1 SGHTA, CDR2 FQGTGA. Trimming at V came to 3 bases and at J to 7 bases, leaving 1 base not matched to a gene. The CDR3 sequence: CASSLTSGRVGELFF. The CDR3 DNA follows: TGTGCCAGCAGCTTGACTAGCGGGAGGGTCGGGGAGCTGTTTTTT. The full variable domain, with the rest looked up from reference TRBV7-3 and TRBJ2-2, is GAGVSQTPSNKVTEKGKYVELRCDPISGHTALYWYRQSLGQGPEFLIYFQGTGAADDSGLPNDRFFAVRPEGSVSTLKIQRTERGDSAVYLCASSLTSGRVGELFFGEGSRLTVL.

This chain uses TRBV28 with TRBJ1-1, with TRBD1 identical over 8 bases. This CDR3 has 14 residues. The trim removed 3 bases at V and 4 bases at J, leaving 4 bases unmatched. Germline-derived CDR1 and CDR2 are MDHEN and SYDVKM. CDR3 coding DNA: TGTGCCAGCAGTTTGACAGGGGAGAGCACTGAAGCTTTCTTT. Protein sequence: CASSLTGESTEAFF.

The chain carries TRBV19 and TRBJ1-2; the D gene is possibly TRBD1 (6 bases). The V and J ends lost 8 bases and 6 bases respectively, with 19 bases between them. CDR3 length: 14 residues. Germline CDR1 and CDR2: LNHDA and SQIVND (reference sequence). DNA of the CDR3: TGTGCCAGTGGAAACAGGGCCAGTCGAAATGGCTACACCTTC. As protein: CASGNRASRNGYTF.